This T cell receptor (beta chain) was sequenced for a study of cytomegalovirus exposure and HLA in healthy donors. V lost 2 bases and J 3 bases, leaving 8 bases between the germline ends. The length of the CDR3 is 13 residues. The germline CDR1 and CDR2 sequences are MNHNS and SASEGT. Primers for the PCR totalled 60 Vbeta and 13 Jbeta. The repertoire was sequenced with immunoSEQ multiplex PCR; TCRdb's copy has only in-frame clones and lacks some. The repertoire consists of roughly 160,000 clones, with 71% occurring once and the leading ten covering 2.8%. Notes on the study in general: With further analysis later on, most CMV-associated TCR beta chains appeared HLA-restricted.

The sample holds one count of this clone. No antigen is known for it. Sequenced material: PBMCs. The clonotype originates from a woman under 40 in good health and CMV-seronegative. The V gene is TRBV6-1, the J gene TRBJ2-7; TRBD1 might be the D (5 bases). CDR3 sequence reads: CASSERGVYEQYF. The CDR3 nucleotides read TGTGCCAGCAGTGAAAGGGGCGTCTACGAGCAGTACTTC.